The 18 T cell receptor beta chains in this list originate from one sample, sequenced in a study of OX40 agonist ivuxolimab in advanced cancers. TCRdb keeps only in-frame clones here, not all; method: immunoSEQ multiplex PCR. Of around 44,000 clones listed, 80% to 90% were seen once; the top ten hold under 0.65%. The starting material was CD4+ or CD8+ T cells sorted from blood, obtained in a trial of the OX40 agonist ivuxolimab. These receptors were obtained from an adult with an advanced solid tumor such as melanoma, head and neck, liver or kidney cancer.

This sequence joins TRBV7-8 and TRBJ2-2; D remains unclear. The CDR3 is 16 amino acids. From germline, CDR1 is SGHVS and CDR2 FQNEAQ. Trimming shortened V by 0 bases and J by 3 bases, and 11 bases separated the two germline ends. The CDR3 reads CASSLARVGDTGELFF. The CDR3 region has the DNA TGTGCCAGCAGCTTAGCTCGGGTTGGGGACACCGGGGAGCTGTTTTTT.

The chain combines TRBV7-9 with TRBJ2-1; no definite D call. In germline, CDR1 is SEHNR, CDR2 FQNEAQ (reference sequence). The CDR3 is 12 amino acids. V was clipped by 8 bases and J by 3 bases, with 8 bases between them. This CDR3 reads CASAEYYNEQFF. CDR3 bases: TGTGCCAGCGCAGAGTACTACAATGAGCAGTTCTTC.

V is TRBV18 and J is TRBJ1-1, with D possibly TRBD1 on 5 matching bases. The germline V gene encodes CDR1 KGHSH and CDR2 LQKENI. This CDR3 has 16 residues. Trimming stripped 2 bases from V and 4 bases from J, with 17 bases between. CDR3 bases: TGTGCCAGCTCACCAGGTGCGAGGGACGGGGCCACTGAAGCTTTCTTT. Protein sequence: CASSPGARDGATEAFF.

The gene calls are TRBV5-4 and TRBJ2-7; D remains ambiguous. Trimming stripped 2 bases from V and 5 bases from J, with 14 bases between. This CDR3 region has 14 residues. Germline values: CDR1 SGHNT, CDR2 YYREEE (reference sequence). DNA of the CDR3: TGTGCCAGCAGCTTCTTCGGGCAGTTTGACGAGCAGTACTTC. This gives the protein CASSFFGQFDEQYF.

V gene TRBV5-4 combines with J gene TRBJ1-4; TRBD1 might be the D (6 bases). This CDR3 is built from 15 residues. Looked up from germline, CDR1 is SGHNT and CDR2 is YYREEE (reference sequence). The germline V and J ends were trimmed by 4 bases and 3 bases, with 13 bases remaining between them. CDR3 amino acids: CASSQTQGSNEKLFF. Here the CDR3 DNA reads TGTGCCAGCAGCCAAACGCAGGGGTCTAATGAAAAACTGTTTTTT.

This clone was counted once. This sequence joins TRBV6-5 and TRBJ1-1, with D tentatively TRBD1 (5 bases). The CDR3 loop spans 15 amino acids. In germline, CDR1 is MNHEY, CDR2 SVGAGI. Trimming took 8 bases from V and 0 from J, leaving 16 bases between them. CDR3 bases: TGTGCCAGCGCGCCCCAGGGTTCCCTGAACACTGAAGCTTTCTTT. This codes for CASAPQGSLNTEAFF.

In this sample, this clone turned up once. The chain has TRBV6-5 and TRBJ1-1, with D possibly being TRBD1 (6 bases). Trimming removed 0 bases at V and 1 base at J, with 6 bases between. CDR3 size: 14 residues. Germline CDR1 reads MNHEY; CDR2 reads SVGAGI. CDR3 sequence (DNA): TGTGCCAGCAGTTACTCAGGGGGGAACACTGAAGCTTTCTTT. Translating gives CASSYSGGNTEAFF.

This sequence joins TRBV6-5 and TRBJ1-2, with 7 bases matching TRBD1. This CDR3 has 15 amino acids. The germline gives CDR1 MNHEY, CDR2 SVGAGI. The junction had 9 bases not matched to a gene; V was cut back by 0 bases and J by 8 bases. The CDR3 is CASSYSRQGARGYTF. DNA for the CDR3: TGTGCCAGCAGTTACTCAAGACAGGGAGCCAGGGGCTACACCTTC.

The chain carries TRBV5-1 and TRBJ2-6; either TRBD1 or TRBD2 may supply D (5 bases each). Germline loops: CDR1 SGHRS, CDR2 YFSETQ. The CDR3 runs 15 residues. V lost 0 bases and J 4 bases, leaving 8 bases between the germline ends. The CDR3 bases are TGCGCCAGCAGCTTGGGAGGGGTCGGGGCCAACGTCCTGACTTTC. Protein sequence: CASSLGGVGANVLTF.

The chain employs TRBV29-1 and TRBJ1-1; D not certain. Germline-derived CDR1 and CDR2 are SQVTM and ANQGSEA. The germline V and J ends were trimmed by 4 bases and 1 base, with 4 bases remaining between them. The CDR3 is 11 amino acids. The CDR3: CSVGKNTEAFF. The CDR3, as DNA: TGCAGCGTTGGTAAGAACACTGAAGCTTTCTTT.

The chain carries TRBV7-3 and TRBJ2-1; D is possibly TRBD1 (5 bases). This CDR3 comprises 17 residues. The germline V gene has CDR1 SGHTA and CDR2 FQGTGA. Deletions cut 5 bases from V and 0 bases from J, with 17 bases between. The DNA of the CDR3 is TGTGCCAGCAGCCCGAGAGACAGCCCGAGCTCCTACAATGAGCAGTTCTTC. Residues: CASSPRDSPSSYNEQFF.

The rearrangement joins TRBV7-2 to TRBJ2-1; 13 bases align to TRBD2. The CDR3 covers 15 residues. Germline lookup yields CDR1 SGHTA and CDR2 FQGNSA. The J segment lost 9 bases and the V segment lost 5 bases, leaving 7 bases of the junction unmatched. CDR3 DNA sequence: TGTGCCAGCAGCCTCCGGACTAGCGGGGGCTTTGAGCAGTTCTTC. Amino acids: CASSLRTSGGFEQFF.

This CDR3 is CASSVGGPGGHEQYF. CDR3 sequence (DNA): TGTGCCAGCAGCGTAGGGGGACCTGGAGGGCACGAGCAGTACTTC. V is TRBV9 and J is TRBJ2-7; maybe TRBD2 (6 bases). The CDR3 is 15 residues long. V was cut by 0 bases and J by 5 bases, with 15 bases left in between. Germline V gives CDR1 SGDLS, CDR2 YYNGEE.

V usage is TRBV4-2 and J usage is TRBJ1-3, with TRBD1 as a possible D gene (5 bases). CDR3 length: 15 residues. Looked up from germline, CDR1 is LGHNA and CDR2 is YNFKEQ. Trimming pared 1 base from V and 8 bases from J, leaving 15 bases between. The CDR3 DNA is TGTGCCAGCAGCCAAGTCGGGGACTCGAGGGACACCATATATTTT. This gives the protein CASSQVGDSRDTIYF.

This clone showed up just once. The V and J genes are TRBV5-8 and TRBJ2-2, with D perhaps TRBD1 or TRBD2 (5 bases each). CDR3 size: 15 residues. Germline V gene data show CDR1 as SGHTS and CDR2 as YDEGEE. The V end was cut by 2 bases, the J end by 5 bases, with 13 bases between. The CDR3 loop reads CASSLGQGVTGELFF. The CDR3 DNA is TGTGCCAGCAGCTTAGGGCAGGGAGTGACCGGGGAGCTGTTTTTT.

Here the CDR3 DNA reads TGTGCCTGGAGTATGCGGGGAAGCTTTAGCAATCAGCCCCAGCATTTT. Encoded protein: CAWSMRGSFSNQPQHF. The V call is TRBV30, the J call TRBJ1-5; D not resolved. Trimming cost V 2 bases and J 0 bases, with 14 bases left between them. Per the germline V gene, CDR1 is GTSNPN and CDR2 is SVGIG (reference sequence). CDR3 length: 16 residues.

The genes are TRBV13 and TRBJ1-3; D gene uncertain. The CDR3 sequence is 16 residues long. Germline V gives CDR1 PRHDT, CDR2 FYEKMQ (reference sequence). Between the trimmed V and J ends, which lost 3 bases and 0 bases, there was a span of 12 bases. The CDR3 coding sequence is TGTGCCAGCAGCTTCCGTGTGCCGTCCTCTGGAAACACCATATATTTT. This codes for CASSFRVPSSGNTIYF. Complete variable domain (other parts from reference TRBV13 and TRBJ1-3): AAGVIQSPRHLIKEKRETATLKCYPIPRHDTVYWYQQGPGQDPQFLISFYEKMQSDKGSIPDRFSAQQFSDYHSELNMSSLELGDSALYFCASSFRVPSSGNTIYFGEGSWLTVV.

The chain links TRBV6-5 to TRBJ1-5, with TRBD1 as a possible D gene (5 bases). Between the trimmed V and J ends, which lost 6 bases and 7 bases, there was a span of 13 bases. The CDR3 spans 13 residues. Germline CDR1 and CDR2: MNHEY and SVGAGI. The CDR3 is CASRDGGRQPQHF. CDR3 bases: TGTGCCAGCAGAGACGGGGGTAGGCAGCCCCAGCATTTT.